Detailed here is one TCR beta chain. Antigen specificity is unknown. TCRdb's copy holds only in-frame clones and misses some; the assay was immunoSEQ multiplex PCR. The sample gives some 120,000 clones, around 84% of which show up once; 2.5% to 3.5% is in the top ten. This specimen belongs to a study of radiotherapy plus CTLA-4 blockade in lung cancer. Overall study: Among all patients, approximately 17% showed objective responses, while 30% to 40% had disease control.

Study findings and constraints: Radiotherapy with ipilimumab was followed by blood expansion of tumor-derived clones. Reports state that early shifts in blood T cell clones, with interferon-beta, best predicted response.

Germline V lookup: CDR1 SGDLS, CDR2 YYNGEE. V lost 4 bases and J 7 bases, leaving 15 bases between the germline ends. The CDR3 length is 13 residues. The source is a human donor with non-small cell lung cancer that progressed on radiotherapy plus ipilimumab. Some clones in this sample may be carry-over from other donors' samples. The specimen comprised peripheral blood, sampled from a patient treated with radiotherapy plus ipilimumab. The rearrangement joins TRBV9 to TRBJ2-7, with TRBD2 as a possible D gene (5 bases). CDR3 DNA: TGTGCCAGCAGCCAAGGACCCTCGGGGGAGCAGTACTTC. It encodes CASSQGPSGEQYF.